One sample yielded the 18 T cell receptor beta chains listed below, sequenced in a study of shared clonotypes between healthy human individuals. Profiling relied on immunoSEQ multiplex PCR, and the TCRdb table lists in-frame clones only, not all of them. Found here are about 1.5 million clones, 95% to 99% of them singletons; the top ten hold roughly 0.4%. Sequencing used naive CD4+ T cells sorted from blood. This sample's subset: CD45RA+ positively selected. The receptor source for this set is a young man in good health.

This chain links TRBV19 with TRBJ2-1, with D unresolved. The CDR3 runs to 15 residues. From germline, CDR1 is LNHDA and CDR2 SQIVND (reference sequence). The germline V and J ends were trimmed by 10 bases and 1 base, with 17 bases remaining between them. CDR3 sequence reads: CATRGRETSYNEQFF. The CDR3 coding sequence is TGTGCCACCCGTGGTCGCGAAACTTCCTACAATGAGCAGTTCTTC.

Remarks on this clone: Distinct nucleotide sequences in the sample also encode this CDR3. The chain has TRBV9 and TRBJ2-6; no firm D call. CDR1 and CDR2 (germline): SGDLS, YYNGEE. The CDR3 is 15 amino acids. The ends were cut back, 0 bases at V and 2 bases at J, with 6 bases in the middle. CDR3: CASSVEGAGANVLTF. The CDR3 region has the DNA TGTGCCAGCAGCGTAGAAGGTGCTGGGGCCAACGTCCTGACTTTC.

V gene TRBV18 combines with J gene TRBJ1-2; tentatively, D is TRBD1 (5 bases). With 2 bases removed from V and 4 bases from J, the gap between germline ends came to 8 bases. The CDR3 loop spans 13 amino acids. The V gene's germline CDR1 is KGHSH and CDR2 LQKENI. The CDR3 is CASSPSGFYGYTF. In DNA form, the CDR3 reads TGTGCCAGCTCACCATCAGGGTTCTATGGCTACACCTTC.

On this clone itself: This same CDR3 is encoded by further DNA sequences in the sample. The chain joins TRBV9 to TRBJ1-1; no definite D call. The CDR3 contains 13 residues. Germline V gene lookup returns CDR1 SGDLS and CDR2 YYNGEE. Deletions cut 0 bases from V and 6 bases from J, with 9 bases between. This CDR3 is CASSVVGSPEAFF. The CDR3, as DNA: TGTGCCAGCAGCGTAGTAGGGAGCCCTGAAGCTTTCTTT.

The chain links TRBV7-8 to TRBJ2-2, with D possibly being TRBD1 (5 bases). The CDR3 loop spans 16 amino acids. Trimming took off 1 base at V and 4 bases at J, with 13 bases between the two ends. Germline CDR1 is SGHVS and CDR2 is FQNEAQ. As DNA, the CDR3 is TGTGCCAGCAGCTTAGTTAGGGGTCAGGGCACCGGGGAGCTGTTTTTT. It encodes CASSLVRGQGTGELFF.

The rearrangement uses TRBV5-1 and TRBJ2-7, with 9 bases aligning to TRBD1. Germline V gene lookup returns CDR1 SGHRS and CDR2 YFSETQ. There are 14 residues in the CDR3. Trimming removed 1 base from V and 6 bases from J; junction bases left unmatched: 5. CDR3 sequence reads: CASSLTGTGIEQYF. The CDR3 DNA reads as TGCGCCAGCAGCTTGACCGGGACAGGGATCGAGCAGTACTTC.

The V call is TRBV5-1, the J call TRBJ2-1; D not resolved. This CDR3 comprises 14 residues. CDR1 and CDR2 (germline): SGHRS, YFSETQ. V was cut by 2 bases and J by 5 bases, with 11 bases left in between. CDR3 sequence (DNA): TGCGCCAGCAGCTTAAATGACCAACACAATGAGCAGTTCTTC. Its translation: CASSLNDQHNEQFF.

Points on this clone: Other DNA variants within this sample encode the same CDR3. This chain joins TRBV14 and TRBJ2-1; either TRBD1 or TRBD2 may fit D (5 bases each). Germline V lookup: CDR1 SGHDN, CDR2 FVKESK. The CDR3 consists of 16 residues. V was clipped by 0 bases and J by 0 bases, with 9 bases between them. CDR3 sequence (DNA): TGTGCCAGCAGCCAAGATGGGGGAAGCTCCTACAATGAGCAGTTCTTC. This encodes CASSQDGGSSYNEQFF.

V usage is TRBV29-1 and J usage is TRBJ1-1; 7 bases are shared with TRBD1. V was pared by 4 bases and J by 4 bases, with 9 bases of the junction left unmatched. The CDR3 is 14 amino acids. In germline, CDR1 is SQVTM, CDR2 ANQGSEA. Written as DNA, the CDR3 is TGCAGCGTTGGAGGGTCAGGGGGAGGCACTGAAGCTTTCTTT. Translation: CSVGGSGGGTEAFF.

This chain uses TRBV10-2 with TRBJ1-5, with 7 bases aligning to TRBD1. The CDR3 is 15 amino acids. Germline CDR1 and CDR2: WSHSY and SAAADI. The junction had 6 bases not matched to a gene; V was cut back by 5 bases and J by 2 bases. CDR3 loop: CASSQGDSRNQPQHF. CDR3 DNA sequence: TGCGCCAGCAGTCAGGGGGACAGTCGCAATCAGCCCCAGCATTTT.

The chain joins TRBV28 to TRBJ1-1, with TRBD1 as a possible D gene (6 bases). There are 16 residues in the CDR3. Germline CDR1 and CDR2: MDHEN and SYDVKM. Between the trimmed V and J ends, which lost 4 bases and 3 bases, there was a span of 18 bases. This CDR3 is CASSYAGVSTHTEAFF. In DNA, the CDR3 is TGTGCCAGCAGTTACGCAGGGGTGTCCACTCACACTGAAGCTTTCTTT.

The CDR3 is CASSGERFGELFF. CDR3 nucleotide sequence: TGTGCCAGCAGCGGAGAAAGATTCGGGGAGCTGTTTTTT. The chain joins TRBV11-2 to TRBJ2-2; D unclear. The germline V gene has CDR1 SGHAT and CDR2 FQNNGV. This CDR3 has 13 amino acids. V lost 5 bases and J 7 bases, leaving 11 bases between the germline ends.

The chain combines TRBV2 with TRBJ1-1; 9 positions match TRBD1. V lost 4 bases, J lost 6 bases, and 6 bases stayed unmatched. Per the germline V gene, CDR1 is SNHLY and CDR2 is FYNNEI. The CDR3 runs 14 residues. The CDR3, as DNA: TGTGCCAGCAGTGGGGACAGGGCTCTCCCTGAAGCTTTCTTT. It codes for CASSGDRALPEAFF.

In the case of this clone: Within the sample, other DNA sequences also encode this same CDR3. The chain is built from TRBV5-1 and TRBJ2-3; D is unresolved. Germline V CDR1 and CDR2: SGHRS, YFSETQ. Between the trimmed V and J ends, which lost 4 bases and 0 bases, there was a span of 6 bases. The CDR3 runs to 13 residues. DNA for the CDR3: TGCGCCAGCAGCGACCTAAGCACAGATACGCAGTATTTT. It translates to CASSDLSTDTQYF.

V is TRBV11-2 and J is TRBJ2-2, with no clear D. V was trimmed by 1 base and J by 5 bases, leaving 11 bases between them. Germline V lookup: CDR1 SGHAT, CDR2 FQNNGV. The CDR3 contains 15 residues. The chain's CDR3 is CASSLATHATGELFF. The CDR3 DNA sequence: TGTGCCAGCAGCTTAGCTACCCATGCGACCGGGGAGCTGTTTTTT.

The chain uses TRBV11-2 and TRBJ2-1; D is undetermined. Trimming removed 4 bases from V and 4 bases from J, with 11 bases in between. Per the germline V gene, CDR1 is SGHAT and CDR2 is FQNNGV. The CDR3 consists of 14 residues. The CDR3 sequence: CASSSVRQYNEQFF. The CDR3 DNA follows: TGTGCCAGCAGCTCCGTTCGGCAATACAATGAGCAGTTCTTC.

This clone has just one count. This chain joins TRBV6-1 and TRBJ2-7; D remains ambiguous. V shed 9 bases and J shed 7 bases, with 16 bases lying between them. The germline gives CDR1 MNHNS, CDR2 SASEGT. The CDR3 runs 12 residues. CDR3 sequence: CASQGYPKEQYF. In DNA form, the CDR3 reads TGTGCCAGTCAAGGGTATCCTAAGGAGCAGTACTTC.

This rearrangement joins TRBV18 to TRBJ2-3; D is unresolved. Trimming removed 1 base from V and 1 base from J, with 6 bases in between. The CDR3 runs to 14 residues. Germline V gives CDR1 KGHSH, CDR2 LQKENI. DNA for the CDR3: TGTGCCAGCTCACCACGGGTCGGCACAGATACGCAGTATTTT. Translation gives CASSPRVGTDTQYF.